This T cell receptor (beta chain) appears in the sequencing data of a study of CXCR3-negative and CXCR3-positive naive CD8 T cells. Study outcomes and limitations: Naive CXCR3-positive cells had TRB CDR3s more hydrophobic than those of CXCR3-negative naive cells. Fresh PBMCs were used in most assays, and CXCR3 expression partially decreased after cryopreservation.

The CD45RO-CCR7+CD27+CD95- phenotype denoted naive CD8+ T cells. 5' RACE that incorporated UMI labels was used to prepare the TRB cDNA libraries. Using the 5' RACE reads, TCRdb records one entry per CDR3 protein without DNA. This sample contains 95,000 to 100,000 distinct CDR3 sequences. CDR3 length equals 14 residues. Germline CDR1 is DFQATT and CDR2 is SNEGSKA (reference sequence). As to this clonotype: Its specificity is not known.

This receptor was identified in a human donor in good health. Some clones in this sample may be carry-over from other donors' samples. The sample consisted of naive CXCR3+ CD8+ T cells from blood. Subset here: CD45RO-CCR7+CD27+CD95- naive CD8+ T cells expressing CXCR3 (TNR3+). This chain links TRBV20-1 with TRBJ2-7; there is no DNA to check the TCRdb D call of TRBD1. CDR3 region: CSAHDRRHSYEQYF.